The clone carrying this T cell receptor beta chain showed up many times. Generated by immunoSEQ multiplex PCR, the TCRdb table keeps only in-frame clones and is missing some. The data show some 120,000 clones, 88% seen once. The sample is drawn from a study of blood T cell repertoires in COVID-19. At the level of the study: The study drew acute and convalescent COVID-19 samples from the United States, Italy and Spain. PBMCs, B-cell-depleted T cells, or T cells were the source of the cDNA or gDNA that made up the material.

The CDR3 is made up of 15 amino acids. Trimming at V came to 2 bases and at J to 7 bases, leaving 11 bases not matched to a gene. Germline-derived CDR1 and CDR2 are SGHVS and FQNEAQ. The TCR originated in a human donor in a cohort sampled during active COVID-19. The specimen sequenced was peripheral blood. V and J are TRBV7-8 and TRBJ2-7, with 7 positions matching TRBD1. The CDR3 DNA reads as TGTGCCAGCAGCTTAACCCCAACAGGGGCCAGGGAGCAGTACTTC. It specifies CASSLTPTGAREQYF.